This T cell receptor (beta chain) was recorded in a study of blood T cell repertoires in COVID-19. Overall study context: Specimens from acute and convalescent COVID-19 originated in the United States, Italy and Spain. PBMCs, B-cell-depleted T cells, or T cells were the source of the cDNA or gDNA that made up the material.

Sequenced by immunoSEQ multiplex PCR; TCRdb stores in-frame clones only, minus some. The profile shows about 190,000 clones, about 83% of them singletons. Patients at the Seattle site were enrolled during active infection and followed longitudinally. The sequencing sample was made of peripheral blood. The receptor was isolated from a woman aged 65 to 85 with COVID-19, enrolled during active disease.

CDR3 coding DNA: TGTGCCACCAGCAGAGATCTTCGACTAGCGGGAACCTCCTACGAGCAGTACTTC. This sequence encodes CATSRDLRLAGTSYEQYF. The V call is TRBV15, the J call TRBJ2-7; 11 positions agree with TRBD2. The CDR3 is 18 amino acids. J gave up 0 bases and V 0 bases, and 7 bases lay outside the gene matches. Looked up from germline, CDR1 is LNHNV and CDR2 is YYDKDF (reference sequence).